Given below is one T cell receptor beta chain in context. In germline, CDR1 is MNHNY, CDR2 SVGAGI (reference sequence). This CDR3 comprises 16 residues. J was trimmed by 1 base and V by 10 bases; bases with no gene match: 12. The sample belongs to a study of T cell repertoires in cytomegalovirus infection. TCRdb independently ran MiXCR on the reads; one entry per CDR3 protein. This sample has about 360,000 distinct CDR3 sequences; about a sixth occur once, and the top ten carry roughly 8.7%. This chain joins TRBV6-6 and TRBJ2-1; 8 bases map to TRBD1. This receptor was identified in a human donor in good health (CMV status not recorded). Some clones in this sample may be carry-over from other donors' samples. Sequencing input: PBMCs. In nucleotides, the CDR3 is TGTGCCACCCCCGAAATAAGGACAGGGTCCTACAATGAGCAGTTCTTC. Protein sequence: CATPEIRTGSYNEQFF.